This T cell receptor beta chain was profiled in a study of regulatory T cells in long-lasting Graves disease. Across the whole study: With positive TSH receptor antibodies and over 5 years of antithyroid drugs, Graves' disease was considered persistent. Whole-study results and caveats: Persistent patients shared 2,500 to 3,000 public clonotypes among themselves. Newly diagnosed patients shared fewer, at approximately 970.

Arm-PCR of CDR3 regions and iRepertoire HTBI primers were the basis on which TCR beta libraries were built. Authors' processing steps: Identified across the samples were 60 to 70 TRBV segments and 14 TRBJ segments. In TCRdb, the multiplex PCR reads were re-called with MiXCR into one record per CDR3 protein. These V and J calls derive from TCRdb rather than the authors' analysis. Of about 430,000 distinct CDR3 sequences listed, about 21% were seen once; the top ten hold roughly an eighth. Per germline, CDR1 MNHEY and CDR2 SMNVEV (reference sequence). V gave up 7 bases and J gave up 5 bases, with 8 bases separating them. The CDR3 contains 11 residues. Ten or more counts support this clonotype. Its cognate antigen is unknown. Time point here: persistent/refractory GD, antithyroid drugs over 5 years with positive TRAb. PBMC RNA served as the TCR library source. The diagnosis of Graves' disease used American Thyroid Association guidelines.

The chain uses TRBV27 and TRBJ2-5; unclear D gene. Sequenced material: peripheral blood mononuclear cells (PBMCs), taken when the disease was refractory, from a patient treated with antithyroid drugs. The TCR originated in a female donor with Graves disease. For the CDR3, the DNA is TGTGCCAGCAAGAGCTTTGAGACCCAGTACTTC. Protein: CASKSFETQYF.